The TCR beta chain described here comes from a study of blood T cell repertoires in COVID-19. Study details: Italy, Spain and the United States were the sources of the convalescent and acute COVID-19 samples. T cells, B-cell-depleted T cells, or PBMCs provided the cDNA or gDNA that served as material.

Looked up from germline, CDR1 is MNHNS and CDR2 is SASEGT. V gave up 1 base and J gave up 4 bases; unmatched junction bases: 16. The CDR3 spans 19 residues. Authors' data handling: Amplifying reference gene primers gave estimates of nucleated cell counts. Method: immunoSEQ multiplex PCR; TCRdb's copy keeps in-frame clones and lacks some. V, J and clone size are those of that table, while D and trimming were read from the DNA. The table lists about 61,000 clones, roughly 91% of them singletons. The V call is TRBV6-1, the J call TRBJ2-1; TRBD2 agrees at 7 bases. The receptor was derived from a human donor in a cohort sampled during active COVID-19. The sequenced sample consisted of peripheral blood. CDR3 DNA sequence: TGTGCCAGCAGTGAAGAATTCTGGGTAGCTAGCGGAATTTACAATGAGCAGTTCTTC. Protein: CASSEEFWVASGIYNEQFF.